The present T cell receptor (beta chain) was sequenced within a study of blood T cells in healthy people across ages. Note on this clonotype: Compared with germline, one end of the junction differs, possibly owing to a read error.

Looked up from germline, CDR1 is MNHEY and CDR2 is SVGAGI. The CDR3 contains 10 residues. Each donor had 9 to 10 milliliters of peripheral blood drawn. Combining a sample-barcoded 5' primer with a J-beta primer mix, a second PCR ran for 7 to 11 cycles. MiXCR, applied by TCRdb to the 5' RACE reads, yields one record per CDR3 protein. This sample carries 700,000 to 1,000,000 distinct CDR3 sequences, under 45% of them seen once, and the ten largest clones take approximately 20%. This sequence originates from a man in his 60s in good health. The sample consisted of blood. V and J are TRBV6-5 and TRBJ2-7; D is uncertain. The CDR3 DNA is TGTGCCAGCAGCCCCTACGGGCAGTACTTC. Translated, it gives CASSPYGQYF.